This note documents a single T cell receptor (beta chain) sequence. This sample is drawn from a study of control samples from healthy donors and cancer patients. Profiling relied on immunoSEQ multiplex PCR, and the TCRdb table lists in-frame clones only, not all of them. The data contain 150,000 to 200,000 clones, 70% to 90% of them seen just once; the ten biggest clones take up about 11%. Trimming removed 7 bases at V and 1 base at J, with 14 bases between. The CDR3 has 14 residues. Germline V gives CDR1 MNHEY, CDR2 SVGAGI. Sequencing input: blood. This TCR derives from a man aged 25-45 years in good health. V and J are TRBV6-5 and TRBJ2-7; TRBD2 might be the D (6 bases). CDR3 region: CASTRPGLSYEQYF. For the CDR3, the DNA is TGTGCCAGCACCAGACCGGGACTTTCCTACGAGCAGTACTTC.